These T cell receptor beta chains were read from a single sample in a study of metastatic and nonmetastatic thyroid tumors. TCRdb reanalyzed the PCR reads via MiXCR. The sample lists 7,000 to 8,500 clones, approximately 30% occurring once. Sequencing was done on a sample of tumor tissue. The receptors derive from a female donor with papillary thyroid cancer or a benign thyroid nodule (not recorded which). Some clones in this sample may be carry-over from other donors' samples. Each CDR3 is given with its conserved first and last residue. D genes are given only for firm matches. The listing skips clone size in some rows; elsewhere it reads once, few, many or a size class.

J: TRBJ2-5; D: TRBD1; size: -; V: TRBV7-2; DNA: TGTGCCAGCAGCCCCCGGGACAGGGGTGGGACCCAGTACTTC; CDR3: CASSPRDRGGTQYF
J: TRBJ1-4; D: -; size: few; V: TRBV6-1; DNA: TGTGCCAGCATACGAGGAGGAACTAATGAAAAACTGTTTTTT; CDR3: CASIRGGTNEKLFF
J: TRBJ1-2; D: -; size: -; V: TRBV7-2; DNA: TGTGCCAGCAGCTTAGGGGGGGATGGCTACACCTTC; CDR3: CASSLGGDGYTF
J: TRBJ2-1; D: TRBD2; size: -; V: TRBV11-2; DNA: TGTGCCAGCAGCTCGACTAGCGAAAGCTCCTACAATGAGCAGTTCTTC; CDR3: CASSSTSESSYNEQFF
J: TRBJ1-2; D: -; size: -; V: TRBV28; DNA: TGTGCCAGCAGTCTAAGGGGGGGCTTGGGAGGCTACACCTTC; CDR3: CASSLRGGLGGYTF
J: TRBJ2-7; D: -; size: medium-sized; V: TRBV19; DNA: TGTGCCAGTAGTATAAAACCGAGCTCCTACGAGCAGTACTTC; CDR3: CASSIKPSSYEQYF
J: TRBJ2-5; D: TRBD2; size: -; V: TRBV9; DNA: TGTGCCAGCAGCCCTAGTGGCGGGAGGGGGGAGACCCAGTACTTC; CDR3: CASSPSGGRGETQYF
J: TRBJ2-2; D: TRBD1; size: -; V: TRBV2; DNA: TGTGCCAGCAGCCTGGACAGGGGGCCCACCGGGGAGCTGTTTTTT; CDR3: CASSLDRGPTGELFF
J: TRBJ2-1; D: -; size: -; V: TRBV20-1; DNA: TGCAGTGTTGCGACTCGAAGACAGAACAATGAGCAGTTCTTC; CDR3: CSVATRRQNNEQFF
J: TRBJ2-1; D: TRBD1; size: medium-sized; V: TRBV6-2/TRBV6-3; DNA: TGTGCCAGCAGTTACCGCGGACAGGAACGCAATGAGCAGTTCTTC; CDR3: CASSYRGQERNEQFF
J: TRBJ2-3; D: TRBD2; size: -; V: TRBV9; DNA: TGTGCCAGCAGCGCTAGCGGGAGGGCCGATACGCAGTATTTT; CDR3: CASSASGRADTQYF
J: TRBJ1-4; D: TRBD1; size: few; V: TRBV2; DNA: TGTGCCAGCAGTTCCGGGACAGATAATGAAAAACTGTTTTTT; CDR3: CASSSGTDNEKLFF
J: TRBJ2-1; D: -; size: -; V: TRBV6-2/TRBV6-3; DNA: TGTGCCAGCAGTTACTCCCACCGGAGGGATCATGAGCAGTTCTTC; CDR3: CASSYSHRRDHEQFF